This T cell receptor (beta chain) was identified during a study of vaccination and CD4 T cells after COVID-19. Overall study: Cellular stimulation was performed using overlapping spike peptides derived from SARS-CoV-2, HCoV-NL63, HCoV-OC43 and HCoV-229E.

CDR1 is MDHEN and CDR2 is SYDVKM in the germline V gene. V lost 7 bases and J lost 3, with 18 bases in between. This CDR3 region has 15 residues. Treatment of the sample: 10-day PBMC culture with coronavirus spike peptide pools or control peptides (ViraFEST assay). An Oncomine TCR Beta short-read assay was used to sequence the DNA from cultured CD4+ T cells. One entry per CDR3 protein results from TCRdb running MiXCR on the PCR reads. The profile shows around 15,000 distinct CDR3 sequences, around three fifths of them singletons. Details on this clonotype: Its specificity is not known.

Sequenced input: CD4+ T cells from blood, cultured in vitro. The chain links TRBV28 to TRBJ1-1; D might be TRBD1 (5 bases). The clonotype originates from a human donor who had recovered from COVID-19. The CDR3 DNA reads as TGTGCCAGCAAGGGCGGGGCGCGGGTTGACACTGAAGCTTTCTTT. Protein sequence: CASKGGARVDTEAFF.